The TCR beta chain described here comes from a study of blood T cells in healthy people across ages. There are 16 residues in the CDR3. Trimming cost V 0 bases and J 3 bases; bases outside gene matches: 4. In germline, CDR1 is MNHEY, CDR2 SVGAGI. For the second PCR, which ran for roughly 7 to 11 cycles, a sample-barcoded 5' primer and a J-beta primer mix were used. From the 5' RACE reads, TCRdb called clonotypes with MiXCR, one entry per CDR3 protein. The table shows about 970,000 distinct CDR3 sequences, with roughly half occurring only once. Source material: blood. This TCR derives from a woman aged 55-69 years in good health. The V gene is TRBV6-5, the J gene TRBJ1-5; 8 nucleotides line up with TRBD1. The CDR3: CASSYSWTGTNQPQHF. As DNA, the CDR3 is TGTGCCAGCAGTTACTCCTGGACAGGGACCAATCAGCCCCAGCATTTT.